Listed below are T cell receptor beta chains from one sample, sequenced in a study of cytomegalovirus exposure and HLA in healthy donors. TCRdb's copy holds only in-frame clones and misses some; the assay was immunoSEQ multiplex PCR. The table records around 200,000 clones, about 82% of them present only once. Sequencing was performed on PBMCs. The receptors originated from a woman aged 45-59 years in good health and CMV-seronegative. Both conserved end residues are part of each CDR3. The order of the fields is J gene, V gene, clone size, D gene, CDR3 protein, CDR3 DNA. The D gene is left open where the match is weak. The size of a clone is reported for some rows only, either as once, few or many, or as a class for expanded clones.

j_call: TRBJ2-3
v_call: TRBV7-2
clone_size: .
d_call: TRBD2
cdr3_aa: CASSLMFGRDTQYF
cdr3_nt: TGTGCCAGCAGCTTAATGTTCGGGAGGGATACGCAGTATTTT

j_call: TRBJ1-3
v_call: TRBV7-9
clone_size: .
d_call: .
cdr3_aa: CSSSLGATAGGNTIYF
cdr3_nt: TGTTCCAGCAGCTTAGGAGCCACGGCGGGTGGAAACACCATATATTTT

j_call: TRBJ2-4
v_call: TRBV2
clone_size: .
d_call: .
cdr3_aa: CASSEQGLAKNIQYF
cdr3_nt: TGTGCCAGCAGTGAACAGGGATTAGCCAAAAACATTCAGTACTTC

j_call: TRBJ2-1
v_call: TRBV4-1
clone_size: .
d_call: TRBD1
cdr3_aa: CASSRGAGGTDNEQFF
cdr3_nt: TGCGCCAGCAGCCGAGGGGCAGGTGGGACAGACAATGAGCAGTTCTTC

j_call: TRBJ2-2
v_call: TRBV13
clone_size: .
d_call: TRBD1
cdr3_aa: CASSLGQGWTGELFF
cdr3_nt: TGTGCCAGCAGTTTAGGACAGGGCTGGACCGGGGAGCTGTTTTTT

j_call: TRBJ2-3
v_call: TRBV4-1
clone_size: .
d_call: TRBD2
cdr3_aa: CASSQLGREAGGTQYF
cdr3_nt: TGCGCCAGCAGCCAACTGGGACGGGAGGCCGGTGGTACGCAGTATTTT

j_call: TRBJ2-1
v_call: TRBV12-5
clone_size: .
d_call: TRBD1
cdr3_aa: CASGLPQGTGGSSSYNEQFF
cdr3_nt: TGTGCTAGTGGTTTGCCCCAAGGGACAGGGGGATCCAGCTCCTACAATGAGCAGTTCTTC

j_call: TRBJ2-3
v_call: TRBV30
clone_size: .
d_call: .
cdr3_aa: CAWSATSANTDTQYF
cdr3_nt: TGTGCCTGGAGTGCGACTAGTGCCAACACAGATACGCAGTATTTT

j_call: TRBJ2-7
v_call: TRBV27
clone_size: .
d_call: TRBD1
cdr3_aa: CASSLSRQGYEQYF
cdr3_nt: TGTGCCAGCAGTTTATCTCGACAGGGCTACGAGCAGTACTTC

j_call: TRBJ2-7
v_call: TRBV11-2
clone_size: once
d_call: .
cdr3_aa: CASSSLGGRGYEQYF
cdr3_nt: TGTGCCAGCAGCTCCCTCGGCGGGCGAGGATACGAGCAGTACTTC

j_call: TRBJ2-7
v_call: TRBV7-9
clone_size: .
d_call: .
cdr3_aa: CASSRRGANYEQYF
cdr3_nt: TGTGCCAGCAGCCGCAGGGGGGCCAACTACGAGCAGTACTTC

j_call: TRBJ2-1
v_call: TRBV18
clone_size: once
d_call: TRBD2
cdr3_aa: CASSPTSVNEQFF
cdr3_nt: TGTGCCAGCTCACCGACTAGCGTCAATGAGCAGTTCTTC

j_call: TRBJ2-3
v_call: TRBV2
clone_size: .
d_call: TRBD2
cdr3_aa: CASRGPSSTSGRGADTQYF
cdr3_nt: TGTGCCAGCAGGGGACCGTCGAGCACTAGCGGGAGGGGTGCAGATACGCAGTATTTT

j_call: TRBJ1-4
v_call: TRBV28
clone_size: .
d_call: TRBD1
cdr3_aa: CASSRQGKLFF
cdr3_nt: TGTGCCAGCAGCAGACAGGGTAAACTGTTTTTT

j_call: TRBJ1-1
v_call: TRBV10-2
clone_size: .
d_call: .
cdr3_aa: CASGLSVVMNTEAFF
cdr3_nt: TGCGCCAGCGGGCTGTCGGTGGTCATGAACACTGAAGCTTTCTTT

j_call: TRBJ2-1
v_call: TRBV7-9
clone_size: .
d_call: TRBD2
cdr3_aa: CASSLNPGAGAPYNEQFF
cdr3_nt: TGTGCCAGCAGCTTAAATCCCGGCGCGGGAGCCCCTTACAATGAGCAGTTCTTC

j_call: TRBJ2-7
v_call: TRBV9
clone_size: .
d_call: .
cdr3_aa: CASQRGFSYEQYF
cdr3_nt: TGTGCCAGCCAACGGGGGTTTTCCTACGAGCAGTACTTC

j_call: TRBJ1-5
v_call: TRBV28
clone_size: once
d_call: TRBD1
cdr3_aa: CASSSDRVQPQHF
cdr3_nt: TGTGCCAGCAGTTCGGACAGGGTTCAGCCCCAGCATTTT

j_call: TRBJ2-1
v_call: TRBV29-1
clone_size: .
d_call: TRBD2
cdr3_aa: CSVVLAGRLNEQFF
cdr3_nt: TGCAGCGTTGTCCTAGCGGGAAGACTGAATGAGCAGTTCTTC

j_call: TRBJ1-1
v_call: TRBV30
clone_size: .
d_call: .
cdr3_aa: CAWVNRVVMNTEAFF
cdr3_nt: TGTGCCTGGGTAAACAGGGTCGTTATGAACACTGAAGCTTTCTTT

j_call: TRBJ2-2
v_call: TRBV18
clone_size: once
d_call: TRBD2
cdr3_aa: CASRLAGVITGELFF
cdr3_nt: TGTGCCAGCCGACTAGCGGGAGTGATCACCGGGGAGCTGTTTTTT

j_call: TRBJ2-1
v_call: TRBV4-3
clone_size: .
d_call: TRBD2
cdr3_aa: CASSPRGGGNNEQFF
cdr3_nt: TGCGCCAGCAGCCCCCGGGGGGGAGGGAACAATGAGCAGTTCTTC

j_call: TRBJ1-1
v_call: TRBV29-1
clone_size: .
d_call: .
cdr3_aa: CSVRGTDRTNTEAFF
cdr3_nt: TGCAGCGTCAGGGGAACAGACCGAACGAACACTGAAGCTTTCTTT

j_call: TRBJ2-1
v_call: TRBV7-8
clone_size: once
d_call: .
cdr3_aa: CASSSLGASRGNEQFF
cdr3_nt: TGTGCCAGCAGCTCCCTAGGGGCTAGCCGGGGGAATGAGCAGTTCTTC